This is a list of T cell receptor beta chains from one sample in a study of blood T cell repertoires in COVID-19. Profiling relied on immunoSEQ multiplex PCR, and the TCRdb table lists in-frame clones only, not all of them. The table shows some 330,000 clones, with under 90% occurring only once. Sequencing was performed on PBMCs or T cells enriched from blood (not recorded which). Receptors were obtained from a man aged 30-40 years who had recovered from COVID-19. Each CDR3 is given with its conserved first and last residue. D genes are given only for firm matches. Rows give clone size only sometimes, using once, few, many, or a class for an expanded clone.

abundance	v_gene	j_gene	d_gene	CDR3nt	CDR3aa
-	TRBV11-2	TRBJ1-1	-	TGTGCCAGCAGCACCCCGAGGGGCAGACAGGCGGAGGACACTGAAGCTTTCTTT	CASSTPRGRQAEDTEAFF
once	TRBV28	TRBJ2-7	-	TGTGCCAGCAGTTTGCCCGACTTCGCGGCGGGGCAGTACTTC	CASSLPDFAAGQYF
once	TRBV19	TRBJ2-1	-	TGTGCCAGTAGCCACGGGAGTACGGCTTACAATGAGCAGTTCTTC	CASSHGSTAYNEQFF
-	TRBV7-2	TRBJ2-7	TRBD1	TGTGCCAGCAGCGGGTACAGGGGGCCATCCTACGAGCAGTACTTC	CASSGYRGPSYEQYF
-	TRBV5-1	TRBJ2-1	-	TGCGCCAGCCGCTTCCTAGCAGGGTCAGGGGCTACCAAGCAGTTCTTC	CASRFLAGSGATKQFF
-	TRBV6-5	TRBJ1-2	-	TGTGCCACCACACCGGGGGGGTCCTATGGCTACACCTTC	CATTPGGSYGYTF
-	TRBV14	TRBJ1-2	-	TGTGCCAGCAGCCAAGACTTGGGGCGGCAGGACCCACCTCATGGCTACACCTTC	CASSQDLGRQDPPHGYTF
-	TRBV19	TRBJ1-5	-	TGTGCCAGTAGTATTCTGTCTAATAGCAATCAGCCCCAGCATTTT	CASSILSNSNQPQHF
few	TRBV7-9	TRBJ2-7	-	TGTGCCAGCAGCCCGAGGGCGGGAAATTACGAGCAGTACTTC	CASSPRAGNYEQYF
-	TRBV5-1	TRBJ1-4	TRBD1	TGCGCCAGCAGCCCAGGGGGCGAATGGGAAAAACTGTTTTTT	CASSPGGEWEKLFF
-	TRBV9	TRBJ1-3	-	TGTGCCAGCAGCGTAGAGGGGGTGTCTGGAAACACCATATATTTT	CASSVEGVSGNTIYF
-	TRBV19	TRBJ2-6	-	TGTGCCAGTAGTCCAATTATGGGGGCGCCTGGGGCCAACGTCCTGACTTTC	CASSPIMGAPGANVLTF
-	TRBV7-8	TRBJ2-2	TRBD2	TGTGCCAGCAGCCCAGGGACTAGCGATAGCGGGGAGCTGTTTTTT	CASSPGTSDSGELFF
-	TRBV20-1	TRBJ2-5	-	TGCAGTGCTAGGCGCGAGACCCAGTACTTC	CSARRETQYF
-	TRBV6-6	TRBJ2-2	-	TGTGCCAGCAGTTTATCTCCCGGGACAACCACCGGGGAGCTGTTTTTT	CASSLSPGTTTGELFF
-	TRBV11-2	TRBJ2-5	-	TGTGCCAGCAGACAGCTATTTCAAGAGACCCAGTACTTC	CASRQLFQETQYF
-	TRBV5-1	TRBJ1-4	TRBD1	TGCGCCAGCAGCCGATTCACACCAACGGGACAGGGGCGTGAAAAACTGTTTTTT	CASSRFTPTGQGREKLFF
-	TRBV21-1	TRBJ1-4	-	TGTGCCAGCAGACGACAGGGGTATGAAAAACTGTTTTTT	CASRRQGYEKLFF
-	TRBV6-1	TRBJ1-2	-	TGTGCCAGCAGTGAAGTTACAGTATCTAACTATGGCTACACCTTC	CASSEVTVSNYGYTF
-	TRBV6-2/TRBV6-3	TRBJ2-3	TRBD2	TGTGCCAGCAGCTTCGGACTAGCGGACAGCACAGATACGCAGTATTTT	CASSFGLADSTDTQYF
-	TRBV10-3	TRBJ1-1	-	TGTGCCATCAGTGAGGGCGATGGGAGAGGCACTGAAGCTTTCTTT	CAISEGDGRGTEAFF
-	TRBV29-1	TRBJ2-2	TRBD1	TGCAGCGTTCCGAATCAGGACAGGGCGAACACCGGGGAGCTGTTTTTT	CSVPNQDRANTGELFF
-	TRBV5-1	TRBJ2-7	TRBD2	TGCGCCAGCAGCCGGGTATCTAGCGGTGCGGAGCAGTACTTC	CASSRVSSGAEQYF
-	TRBV7-2	TRBJ2-2	TRBD1	TGTGCCAGCAGCATAGGACAGGCCGACACCGGGGAGCTGTTTTTT	CASSIGQADTGELFF
-	TRBV27	TRBJ2-5	TRBD2	TGTGCCAGCAGTTTAGGGGGACTACCTAAAGAGACCCAGTACTTC	CASSLGGLPKETQYF
-	TRBV18	TRBJ2-7	-	TGTGCCAGCTCACTGTCAAGTCCAGGGGTGGACGAGCAGTACTTC	CASSLSSPGVDEQYF
-	TRBV19	TRBJ2-1	-	TGTGCCAGTAGTATTGCGGGGGCATACAATGAGCAGTTCTTC	CASSIAGAYNEQFF
-	TRBV5-1	TRBJ1-3	-	TGCGCCAGCAGCTCGACTGCATACTCTGGAAACACCATATATTTT	CASSSTAYSGNTIYF
-	TRBV24-1	TRBJ2-3	-	TGTGCCACCAGTGGCCCGACAGCTAGCACAGATACGCAGTATTTT	CATSGPTASTDTQYF
-	TRBV5-1	TRBJ2-5	TRBD1	TGCGCCAGCTCCCGGGACAGCCAAGAGACCCAGTACTTC	CASSRDSQETQYF
-	TRBV9	TRBJ1-2	TRBD1	TGTGCCAGCAGCCCGCGGGACAGGCCAGAGTATGGCTACACCTTC	CASSPRDRPEYGYTF
-	TRBV5-5	TRBJ2-2	-	TGTGCCAGCAGCTTGGCCAGGGCGCTCACCGGGGAGCTGTTTTTT	CASSLARALTGELFF
few	TRBV5-4	TRBJ2-1	-	TGTGCCAGCAGCTTGAATCAGGGGATTCAAGCAAGGGAGCAGTTCTTC	CASSLNQGIQAREQFF
-	TRBV30	TRBJ2-2	-	TGTGCCTGGAGACCCCGGCCGGGAACCGGGGAGCTGTTTTTT	CAWRPRPGTGELFF
-	TRBV12-3/TRBV12-4	TRBJ1-1	-	TGTGCCAGCAGCCCAGGGGCGTATGGAGCTTTCTTT	CASSPGAYGAFF
-	TRBV7-2	TRBJ1-1	TRBD1	TGTGCCAGCAGCTTAACGACAGGGCGGAACACTGAAGCTTTCTTT	CASSLTTGRNTEAFF
-	TRBV5-1	TRBJ2-7	-	TGCGCCAGCAGCTTGGAGGGCGACAGCTCCTACGAGCAGTACTTC	CASSLEGDSSYEQYF
-	TRBV19	TRBJ1-1	-	TGTGCCAGTAGTATAAATCGCGGGGGTTACACTGAAGCTTTCTTT	CASSINRGGYTEAFF
-	TRBV15	TRBJ1-1	-	TGTGCCACCAGCAGAGACAGGGGTAGCACTGAAGCTTTCTTT	CATSRDRGSTEAFF
few	TRBV5-1	TRBJ1-4	-	TGCGCCAGCAGCGCCCGGGACACGGACAATGAAAAACTGTTTTTT	CASSARDTDNEKLFF
-	TRBV28	TRBJ1-5	TRBD1	TGTGCCAGCAGCGCAGGGGGCAGGGGGCCGGATCAGCCCCAGCATTTT	CASSAGGRGPDQPQHF
-	TRBV7-2	TRBJ1-6	-	TGTGCCAGCAGCTTATTGGGCATAGACAATTCACCCCTCCACTTT	CASSLLGIDNSPLHF
-	TRBV5-1	TRBJ1-5	TRBD1	TGCGCCAGCAGCCCCGGACAGGGGAGCAATCAGCCCCAGCATTTT	CASSPGQGSNQPQHF
-	TRBV19	TRBJ1-3	TRBD1	TGTGCCAGTAGTCCGGACAGGGAAGACACCATATATTTT	CASSPDREDTIYF
-	TRBV27	TRBJ2-3	-	TGTGCCAGCAGTTTAAGTGGGAGTAGAGATACGCAGTATTTT	CASSLSGSRDTQYF
-	TRBV18	TRBJ1-5	-	TGTGCCAGCTCACGTACCCGACAGGACAATCAGCCCCAGCATTTT	CASSRTRQDNQPQHF
-	TRBV5-1	TRBJ2-7	-	TGCGCCAGCAGCGCTAACAGGGACGAGCAGTACTTC	CASSANRDEQYF
-	TRBV27	TRBJ1-6	-	TGTGCCAGCAGTTTATCGTACAGTCAAAATTCACCCCTCCACTTT	CASSLSYSQNSPLHF
-	TRBV10-1	TRBJ2-7	TRBD2	TGCGCCAGCAGCGCTGCAGCGGGAGGGAACTACGAGCAGTACTTC	CASSAAAGGNYEQYF
-	TRBV5-4	TRBJ2-3	TRBD2	TGTGCCAGCACCCTACGGCTAGCGGGGGACACAGATACGCAGTATTTT	CASTLRLAGDTDTQYF
few	TRBV2	TRBJ1-1	TRBD1	TGTGCCAGCAGTGGGGACAGACAAGAAGCTTTCTTT	CASSGDRQEAFF
-	TRBV18	TRBJ1-5	TRBD1	TGTGCCAGCTCCCCGGGACAGCCTAATCAGCCCCAGCATTTT	CASSPGQPNQPQHF
-	TRBV24-1	TRBJ1-5	-	TGTGCCACCAGTGATTTAAGGGGGCCCCAGCATTTT	CATSDLRGPQHF
-	TRBV7-5	TRBJ2-3	-	TGTGTCAGAAGCTTAATAGGGACCCCCTGGCGCGGGAAATATACGCAGTATTTT	CVRSLIGTPWRGKYTQYF